These 8 T cell receptor beta chains came from one sample sequenced in a study of blood T cell repertoires in COVID-19. Assay used: immunoSEQ multiplex PCR; TCRdb lists only in-frame clones, some missing. The sample contains some 350,000 clones, about 90% of which appear only once. What was sequenced was peripheral blood. The receptors were sampled from a woman between 70 and 85 years old with COVID-19, enrolled during active disease.

V gene TRBV2 combines with J gene TRBJ2-2; 10 positions match TRBD2. The V gene's germline CDR1 is SNHLY and CDR2 FYNNEI. CDR3 size: 17 residues. Trimming removed 4 bases from V and 2 bases from J; junction bases left unmatched: 7. CDR3 loop: CASSGGSGGPNTGELFF. The CDR3 DNA follows: TGTGCCAGCAGTGGCGGTAGCGGGGGGCCCAACACCGGGGAGCTGTTTTTT.

Worth noting for this clone: The sample carries other DNA sequences with the same CDR3. V is TRBV5-1 and J is TRBJ1-2; D is possibly TRBD1 (5 bases). Germline V gene lookup returns CDR1 SGHRS and CDR2 YFSETQ. The V end was cut by 4 bases, the J end by 2 bases, with 9 bases between. There are 13 residues in the CDR3. In nucleotides, the CDR3 is TGCGCCAGCAGCCCCGACAGCAACTATGGCTACACCTTC. Translating it yields CASSPDSNYGYTF.

J is TRBJ2-7 and V is TRBV5-1; 11 bases map to TRBD1. This CDR3 spans 15 amino acids. J was trimmed by 7 bases and V by 4 bases; bases with no gene match: 10. The germline CDR1 and CDR2 sequences are SGHRS and YFSETQ. DNA of the CDR3: TGCGCCAGCAGCAGGGGAGGGACAGGGGGTCAGGAGCAGTACTTC. Its translation is CASSRGGTGGQEQYF.

The gene calls are TRBV19 and TRBJ1-4; D might be TRBD1 (5 bases). Germline V gene data show CDR1 as LNHDA and CDR2 as SQIVND (reference sequence). Trimming removed 4 bases from V and 5 bases from J, with 11 bases in between. This CDR3 is built from 14 residues. This CDR3 reads CASSTLTANEKLFF. The CDR3 DNA reads TGTGCCAGTAGTACCCTGACAGCAAATGAAAAACTGTTTTTT.

The rearrangement links TRBV6-5 to TRBJ1-3, with TRBD1 matching 7 bases. Trimming cost V 4 bases and J 2 bases; bases outside gene matches: 5. The CDR3 is made up of 15 amino acids. The germline gives CDR1 MNHEY, CDR2 SVGAGI. The CDR3 loop is CASSFRGGPGNTIYF. CDR3 bases: TGTGCCAGCAGTTTCCGAGGGGGCCCTGGAAACACCATATATTTT.

This clone was seen just once. This chain links TRBV5-1 with TRBJ1-1; 9 bases are a match to TRBD1. V was pared by 4 bases and J by 5 bases, with 9 bases of the junction left unmatched. CDR1 is SGHRS, CDR2 YFSETQ, per germline. This CDR3 is 15 amino acids long. CDR3 residues: CASSDSSTGGTEAFF. DNA of the CDR3: TGCGCCAGCAGCGATTCCTCGACAGGGGGGACTGAAGCTTTCTTT. The full variable domain, in which reference TRBV5-1 and TRBJ1-1 provide the parts outside the CDR3, is KAGVTQTPRYLIKTRGQQVTLSCSPISGHRSVSWYQQTPGQGLQFLFEYFSETQRNKGNFPGRFSGRQFSNSRSEMNVSTLELGDSALYLCASSDSSTGGTEAFFGQGTRLTVV.

This clone was counted between two and nine times. The chain combines TRBV19 with TRBJ1-2, with D possibly matching TRBD1 (5 bases). Germline CDR1 reads LNHDA; CDR2 reads SQIVND (reference sequence). Trimming removed 1 base from V and 3 bases from J, with 6 bases in between. There are 13 residues in the CDR3. Here the CDR3 DNA reads TGTGCCAGTAGTATAGGACAGTACTATGGCTACACCTTC. It specifies CASSIGQYYGYTF. The variable domain in full, with the rest retrieved from reference TRBV19 and TRBJ1-2, is DGGITQSPKYLFRKEGQNVTLSCEQNLNHDAMYWYRQDPGQGLRLIYYSQIVNDFQKGDIAEGYSVSREKKESFPLTVTSAQKNPTAFYLCASSIGQYYGYTFGSGTRLTVV.

The chain carries TRBV6-1 and TRBJ1-3; 8 nucleotides line up with TRBD1. With V trimmed by 0 bases and J by 1 base, 2 bases remained unmatched. The germline V gene has CDR1 MNHNS and CDR2 SASEGT. The CDR3 spans 16 residues. CDR3 bases: TGTGCCAGCAGTGAAGCGGACAGGGCTTCTGGAAACACCATATATTTT. Residues: CASSEADRASGNTIYF.